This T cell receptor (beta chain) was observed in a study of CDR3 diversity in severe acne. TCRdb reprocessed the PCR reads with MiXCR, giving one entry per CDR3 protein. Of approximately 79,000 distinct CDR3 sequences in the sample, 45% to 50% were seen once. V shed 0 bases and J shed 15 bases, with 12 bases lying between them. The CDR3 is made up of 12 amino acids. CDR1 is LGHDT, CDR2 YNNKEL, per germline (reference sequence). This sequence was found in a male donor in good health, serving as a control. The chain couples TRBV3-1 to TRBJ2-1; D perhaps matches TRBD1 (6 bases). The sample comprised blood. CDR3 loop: CASSQDKGVVFF. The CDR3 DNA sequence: TGTGCCAGCAGCCAAGATAAGGGGGTGGTGTTCTTC.